This T cell receptor beta chain was recorded in a study of Graves' ophthalmopathy and Graves' hyperthyroidism. Study details: Peripheral blood was gathered at the point of initial diagnosis, before any treatment started.

General study results and limits: With a specificity of around 76% and a sensitivity of around 71%, the model predicted ophthalmopathy progression. Stable hyperthyroidism and ophthalmopathy were told apart by a 13-signature model, which achieved almost 90% sensitivity and around 80% specificity.

The authors isolated PBMCs from around 10 ml of fresh peripheral blood. The CDR3 covers 15 residues. V lost 0 bases and J lost 4; bases outside the gene matches: 3. Per germline, CDR1 SEHNR and CDR2 FQNEAQ (reference sequence). This clonotype was observed at least ten times. Its antigen is as yet unknown. CDR3 regions of TCR beta were amplified from RNA transcripts. The workflow started with a first-round RT-PCR run with HTBI primers and then moved on to a second-round multiplex PCR. TCRdb used MiXCR to reprocess the multiplex PCR reads, holding one entry per CDR3 protein. This sample yields about 400,000 distinct CDR3 sequences, of which around 19% are seen a single time; 1.5% to 2% belongs to the top ten.

The sample was peripheral blood. The clonotype comes from a woman aged 18-29 years with Graves' ophthalmopathy. The chain recombines TRBV7-9 with TRBJ2-4, with 7 bases matching TRBD1. The CDR3 DNA reads as TGTGCCAGCAGCTTAGCCGGGACAGAGAAAAACATTCAGTACTTC. This encodes CASSLAGTEKNIQYF.